This T cell receptor beta chain is from a study of CD8 T cells in ankylosing spondylitis. Regarding the study as a whole: Within peripheral blood, clones linked to disease were CD8+ and relatively rare. Made up of under ten highly homologous variants, a TCR beta motif appeared characteristic of ankylosing spondylitis blood. Matched synovial fluid from ankylosing spondylitis patients was reported to be enriched for disease-linked clones.

Regarding this clonotype: Its antigen is still unknown.

In TCRdb, the 5' RACE reads were re-called with MiXCR into one record per CDR3 protein. The sample holds over 130,000 distinct CDR3 sequences, 40% to 50% seen once. The V end was cut by 5 bases, the J end by 9 bases, with 14 bases between. The CDR3 contains 13 residues. The rearrangement links TRBV12-3 or TRBV12-4 to TRBJ2-1; D is ambiguous. This TCR came from a male donor with ankylosing spondylitis. Sequencing used synovial fluid, either unsorted or a sorted T cell fraction (not recorded which). CDR3 in DNA: TGTGCCAGCAGTCGGGCCCCGGACGGTGAGCAGTTCTTC. It specifies CASSRAPDGEQFF.